These 3 T cell receptor beta chains came from one sample sequenced in a study of Ad26.COV2.S vaccination and SARS-CoV-2 variants. Sequencing used immunoSEQ multiplex PCR; TCRdb keeps in-frame clones, though not all of them. The sample gives about 500,000 clones, 70% to 90% of which show up once; over 1.5% is in the top ten. Treatment meaning: 15 to 20 received Ad26.COV2.S at low or high dose, single or two shots; 5 received placebo; per-sample allocation not given. It was on day 63 after the first vaccine or placebo injection that samples were taken. The sample in question was peripheral blood, obtained in a trial of Ad26.COV2.S vaccine versus placebo. The receptors stem from a person aged 18-60 years who received the Ad26.COV2.S COVID-19 vaccine or a placebo.

This chain uses TRBV5-1 with TRBJ1-4; 7 bases match TRBD1. The CDR3 totals 16 residues. CDR1 SGHRS and CDR2 YFSETQ come from the germline V gene. The ends lost 1 base at V and 4 bases at J; junction bases unmatched: 7. In DNA, the CDR3 is TGCGCCAGCAGCTTGATTCAAGGGGGCGGTAATGAAAAACTGTTTTTT. It is translated as CASSLIQGGGNEKLFF.

J is TRBJ1-2 and V is TRBV27, with 8 positions matching TRBD1. The junction had 15 bases not matched to a gene; V was cut back by 5 bases and J by 7 bases. This CDR3 comprises 16 residues. CDR1 and CDR2 from the germline V gene are MNHEY and SMNVEV (reference sequence). The CDR3 loop reads CASSPTSQGGLGGYTF. In nucleotides, the CDR3 is TGTGCCAGCAGTCCCACCTCACAGGGGGGACTCGGTGGCTACACCTTC.

The chain carries TRBV6-5 and TRBJ1-5; unclear D gene. The germline V gene encodes CDR1 MNHEY and CDR2 SVGAGI. This CDR3 is 15 amino acids long. Trimming removed 7 bases from V and 0 bases from J, with 13 bases in between. Here the CDR3 reads CASTQGVYSNQPQHF. Written as DNA, the CDR3 is TGTGCCAGCACCCAAGGAGTTTATAGCAATCAGCCCCAGCATTTT.